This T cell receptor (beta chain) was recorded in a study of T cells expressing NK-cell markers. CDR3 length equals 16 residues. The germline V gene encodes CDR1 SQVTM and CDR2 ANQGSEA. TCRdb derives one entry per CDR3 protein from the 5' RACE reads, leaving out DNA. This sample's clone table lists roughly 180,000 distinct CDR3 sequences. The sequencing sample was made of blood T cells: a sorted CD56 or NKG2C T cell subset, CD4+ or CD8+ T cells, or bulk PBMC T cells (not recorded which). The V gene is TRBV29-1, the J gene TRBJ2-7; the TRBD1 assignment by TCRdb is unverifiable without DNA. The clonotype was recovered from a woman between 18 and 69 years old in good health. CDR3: CSVGGPGTGAADEQYF.